The 32 T cell receptor beta chains in this list originate from one sample, sequenced in a study of cytomegalovirus exposure and HLA in healthy donors. The method was immunoSEQ multiplex PCR; TCRdb's version includes in-frame clones alone and lacks a portion of them. The sample has 95,000 to 150,000 clones; 70% to 90% are singletons. The sample consisted of PBMCs. Receptor source: a woman aged 18-29 years in good health and CMV-seronegative.

The V call is TRBV19, the J call TRBJ2-3, with 12 bases lining up with TRBD1. Trimming cost V 5 bases and J 3 bases; bases outside gene matches: 9. This CDR3 is built from 17 residues. The germline gives CDR1 LNHDA, CDR2 SQIVND (reference sequence). CDR3 bases: TGTGCCAGTAGTTTACTCCCGGGACAGGGGGCTACAGATACGCAGTATTTT. Its translation is CASSLLPGQGATDTQYF.

CDR3 bases: TGCGCCAGCAGCTTGGGACAGGCCGGGGCTGAAGCTTTCTTT. Translation gives CASSLGQAGAEAFF. The chain carries TRBV5-1 and TRBJ1-1, with D perhaps TRBD1 (6 bases). The CDR3 is 14 residues long. Germline values: CDR1 SGHRS, CDR2 YFSETQ. V shed 0 bases and J shed 6 bases, with 12 bases lying between them.

This chain connects TRBV13 to TRBJ2-7; D is uncertain. Germline V CDR1 and CDR2: PRHDT, FYEKMQ (reference sequence). V shed 1 base and J shed 7 bases, with 20 bases lying between them. The CDR3 totals 16 residues. The chain's CDR3 is CASSLVGGGLPKEQYF. The CDR3 DNA sequence: TGTGCCAGCAGCTTAGTCGGCGGCGGCCTTCCTAAAGAGCAGTACTTC.

The rearrangement links TRBV6-5 to TRBJ2-3; D might be TRBD2 (5 bases). V was shortened by 6 bases and J by 6 bases, with 10 bases between the two germline ends. CDR3 size: 12 residues. CDR1 and CDR2 from the germline V gene are MNHEY and SVGAGI. The CDR3 region is CASSRDGDTQYF. The CDR3 bases are TGTGCCAGCAGCCGGGATGGGGATACGCAGTATTTT.

The chain is built from TRBV28 and TRBJ1-1; TRBD1 aligns across 8 bases. The CDR3 is made up of 13 amino acids. V shed 5 bases and J 4 bases; nucleotides not matched to a gene: 3. Germline values: CDR1 MDHEN, CDR2 SYDVKM. The CDR3 DNA sequence: TGTGCCAGCAGTGTTACAGGGGGCACTGAAGCTTTCTTT. Its protein is CASSVTGGTEAFF.

In DNA, the CDR3 is TGTGCCAGCAGCGTAGCGGGGGGGCCTGTAGATACGCAGTATTTT. Protein product: CASSVAGGPVDTQYF. The rearrangement links TRBV9 to TRBJ2-3; the match to TRBD2 covers 8 bases. The junction had 5 bases not matched to a gene; V was cut back by 0 bases and J by 5 bases. Germline V lookup: CDR1 SGDLS, CDR2 YYNGEE. The CDR3 sequence is 15 residues long.

The gene calls are TRBV7-9 and TRBJ1-1; TRBD1 agrees at 9 bases. Per germline, CDR1 SEHNR and CDR2 FQNEAQ (reference sequence). This CDR3 comprises 15 residues. After removal of 5 bases from V and 5 bases from J, the junction contained 9 bases not matched to a gene. CDR3 sequence (DNA): TGTGCCAGCAGCGAGGGACAGGGTAGTAGGACTGAAGCTTTCTTT. Protein sequence: CASSEGQGSRTEAFF.

V usage is TRBV6-1 and J usage is TRBJ1-2; 11 bases line up with TRBD1. V lost 4 bases, J lost 4 bases, and 8 bases stayed unmatched. The CDR3 contains 16 residues. The germline CDR1 and CDR2 sequences are MNHNS and SASEGT. CDR3 sequence reads: CASSVTGTGGIYGYTF. The DNA of the CDR3 is TGTGCCAGCAGTGTAACCGGGACAGGGGGTATCTATGGCTACACCTTC.

This chain joins TRBV2 and TRBJ1-6; D not certain. The CDR3 runs to 15 residues. CDR1 and CDR2 (germline): SNHLY, FYNNEI. V lost 4 bases to trimming and J lost 4 bases, with 11 bases between them. CDR3 sequence: CASSVQISYNSPLHF. Here the CDR3 DNA reads TGTGCCAGCAGTGTTCAGATATCGTATAATTCACCCCTCCACTTT.

This clone was observed a few times. V gene TRBV4-2 combines with J gene TRBJ2-4, with TRBD2 identical over 8 bases. From germline, CDR1 is LGHNA and CDR2 YNFKEQ. The V and J ends lost 3 bases and 8 bases, in that order; junction bases with no gene match: 9. The CDR3 consists of 15 residues. CDR3 DNA: TGTGCCAGCAGCCAGAACCGGGAGGGAGCGGACATTCAGTACTTC. Its translation is CASSQNREGADIQYF.

The chain recombines TRBV5-1 with TRBJ2-3; 10 positions match TRBD2. Looked up from germline, CDR1 is SGHRS and CDR2 is YFSETQ. The V and J ends lost 5 bases and 1 base, in that order; junction bases with no gene match: 7. The CDR3 contains 16 residues. CDR3 sequence reads: CASSSGTSERTDTQYF. The CDR3 coding sequence is TGCGCCAGCAGTTCCGGGACTAGCGAGCGCACAGATACGCAGTATTTT.

This clone was seen a handful of times. DNA of the CDR3: TGTGCCAGCAGCTACTCAAGATACTCCTACGAGCAGTACTTC. Its translation is CASSYSRYSYEQYF. The rearrangement joins TRBV14 to TRBJ2-7; D call uncertain. The CDR3 consists of 14 residues. V was pared by 5 bases and J by 0 bases, with 11 bases between. Germline CDR1 SGHDN, CDR2 FVKESK.

This chain joins TRBV27 and TRBJ1-3; D is ambiguous. Trimming took 2 bases from V and 0 from J, leaving 11 bases between them. Germline V gene lookup returns CDR1 MNHEY and CDR2 SMNVEV (reference sequence). This CDR3 is 16 amino acids long. The CDR3 DNA follows: TGTGCCAGCAGTTTACGGGTACCCTACTCTGGAAACACCATATATTTT. This codes for CASSLRVPYSGNTIYF.

This clone showed up just a few times. The chain joins TRBV2 to TRBJ1-5; D gene unclear. Per germline, CDR1 SNHLY and CDR2 FYNNEI. V was cut by 7 bases and J by 9 bases, with 13 bases left in between. The CDR3 extends over 12 amino acids. DNA for the CDR3: TGTGCCAGCAACGAGCCTCGGTCGCCCCAGCATTTT. This sequence encodes CASNEPRSPQHF.

The chain carries TRBV6-1 and TRBJ1-3; no definite D call. V was shortened by 3 bases and J by 0 bases, with 15 bases between the two germline ends. The length of the CDR3 is 17 residues. Germline loops: CDR1 MNHNS, CDR2 SASEGT. The CDR3 loop reads CASSDVYEVFSGNTIYF. The CDR3 region has the DNA TGTGCCAGCAGTGACGTCTACGAGGTATTCTCTGGAAACACCATATATTTT.

V and J are TRBV5-1 and TRBJ2-1, with D unclear. Trimming shortened V by 0 bases and J by 9 bases, and 19 bases separated the two germline ends. Germline CDR1 reads SGHRS; CDR2 reads YFSETQ. The CDR3 length is 16 residues. CDR3 loop: CASSLAGRSRKLEQFF. In DNA form, the CDR3 reads TGCGCCAGCAGCTTGGCCGGTCGATCTAGGAAACTTGAGCAGTTCTTC.

The chain joins TRBV9 to TRBJ1-2, with 8 bases identical to TRBD1. Germline V gives CDR1 SGDLS, CDR2 YYNGEE. The V and J ends lost 3 bases and 3 bases, in that order; junction bases with no gene match: 4. The CDR3 has 14 amino acids. The CDR3 bases are TGTGCCAGCAGCGCGGGACAGGACTACTATGGCTACACCTTC. Protein product: CASSAGQDYYGYTF.

The gene calls are TRBV5-1 and TRBJ2-7, with TRBD1 identical over 9 bases. Germline V gene sequence: CDR1 SGHRS, CDR2 YFSETQ. There are 15 residues in the CDR3. V trimming: 4 bases; J trimming: 3 bases; junction bases outside the gene matches: 8. The CDR3 sequence is CASSMRTGEGYEQYF. In DNA, the CDR3 is TGCGCCAGCAGCATGCGGACAGGGGAGGGCTACGAGCAGTACTTC.

V usage is TRBV7-3 and J usage is TRBJ2-3; TRBD2 agrees at 8 bases. J gave up 1 base and V 5 bases, and 5 bases lay outside the gene matches. Germline CDR1 reads SGHTA; CDR2 reads FQGTGA. The CDR3 has 15 amino acids. Here the CDR3 DNA reads TGTGCCAGCAGCATCCCGACTAGCGGCACAGATACGCAGTATTTT. Translating it yields CASSIPTSGTDTQYF.

The chain couples TRBV28 to TRBJ2-5; 10 bases are a match to TRBD1. Germline V gene data show CDR1 as MDHEN and CDR2 as SYDVKM. With 11 bases clipped from V and 2 bases from J, the junction kept 8 bases outside the gene matches. CDR3 length equals 14 residues. DNA of the CDR3: TGTGCCGGCGGGGACAGGGGAGGGCAAGAGACCCAGTACTTC. Its protein is CAGGDRGGQETQYF.

V is TRBV6-5 and J is TRBJ2-5, with 7 bases identical to TRBD2. V dropped 10 bases and J dropped 0; count of bases not matched to a gene: 8. Germline CDR1 and CDR2: MNHEY and SVGAGI. The CDR3 has 14 residues. The CDR3 region is CATPWGGYQETQYF. Here the CDR3 DNA reads TGTGCCACTCCGTGGGGAGGGTACCAAGAGACCCAGTACTTC.

V usage is TRBV28 and J usage is TRBJ2-7; 16 bases line up with TRBD2. V lost 6 bases, J lost 7 bases, and 6 bases stayed unmatched. Germline assignment: CDR1 MDHEN and CDR2 SYDVKM. The CDR3 has 15 residues. The CDR3 nucleotides are TGTGCCAGCAGGGGGGGACTAGCGGGAGGGAATGAGCAGTACTTC. Protein sequence: CASRGGLAGGNEQYF.

The gene calls are TRBV5-1 and TRBJ2-7, with 7 positions matching TRBD2. The CDR3 covers 16 residues. Germline values: CDR1 SGHRS, CDR2 YFSETQ. V dropped 4 bases and J dropped 2; count of bases not matched to a gene: 12. For the CDR3, the DNA is TGCGCCAGCAGCCCGTACGCTGGGGCGGGAGCCTACGAGCAGTACTTC. This gives the protein CASSPYAGAGAYEQYF. The complete variable domain, with remaining parts taken from reference TRBV5-1 and TRBJ2-7, reads KAGVTQTPRYLIKTRGQQVTLSCSPISGHRSVSWYQQTPGQGLQFLFEYFSETQRNKGNFPGRFSGRQFSNSRSEMNVSTLELGDSALYLCASSPYAGAGAYEQYFGPGTRLTVT.

The gene calls are TRBV28 and TRBJ1-2, with 10 nucleotides matching TRBD1. The length of the CDR3 is 16 residues. V shed 6 bases, J shed 8 bases, and the junction held 15 bases outside the gene matches. Per the germline V gene, CDR1 is MDHEN and CDR2 is SYDVKM. CDR3 residues: CASSISRDRGMEGYTF. CDR3 bases: TGTGCCAGCAGCATCTCCCGGGACAGGGGTATGGAAGGCTACACCTTC.

The CDR3 loop reads CASSLKPTGLAGANQETQYF. In DNA form, the CDR3 reads TGTGCCAGCAGCTTAAAACCTACGGGCCTAGCGGGAGCCAACCAAGAGACCCAGTACTTC. The chain combines TRBV7-3 with TRBJ2-5; TRBD2 agrees at 10 bases. V gave up 1 base and J gave up 0 bases; unmatched junction bases: 14. The length of the CDR3 is 20 residues. Germline assignment: CDR1 SGHTA and CDR2 FQGTGA.

This clone was seen more than once but under ten times. The chain uses TRBV7-6 and TRBJ2-2, with 8 bases matching TRBD1. This CDR3 comprises 14 residues. Germline V gene lookup returns CDR1 SGHVS and CDR2 FNYEAQ. The V gene end was trimmed by 7 bases and the J gene end by 0 bases; junction bases not matched to a gene: 1. The CDR3 DNA reads as TGTGCCAGCACGGACAGGGCGAACACCGGGGAGCTGTTTTTT. It encodes CASTDRANTGELFF.

This clone was observed at least ten times. The V call is TRBV5-4, the J call TRBJ2-3, with a weak D call TRBD1 (5 bases). The CDR3 is 16 amino acids. Germline V gene data show CDR1 as SGHNT and CDR2 as YYREEE (reference sequence). Trimming cost V 2 bases and J 0 bases, with 13 bases left between them. The CDR3 sequence: CASSFTLDSSTDTQYF. The CDR3 nucleotides read TGTGCCAGCAGCTTTACCTTAGACAGCAGCACAGATACGCAGTATTTT.

The chain carries TRBV19 and TRBJ1-2; 9 nucleotides agree with TRBD1. V shed 5 bases, J shed 5 bases, and the junction held 9 bases outside the gene matches. Germline loops: CDR1 LNHDA, CDR2 SQIVND (reference sequence). CDR3 size: 15 residues. Written as DNA, the CDR3 is TGTGCCAGTAGTCCTCCGGGACAGGGTCGATATGGCTACACCTTC. This encodes CASSPPGQGRYGYTF. Looking up the rest from reference TRBV19 and TRBJ1-2 gives the full variable domain: DGGITQSPKYLFRKEGQNVTLSCEQNLNHDAMYWYRQDPGQGLRLIYYSQIVNDFQKGDIAEGYSVSREKKESFPLTVTSAQKNPTAFYLCASSPPGQGRYGYTFGSGTRLTVV.

The chain uses TRBV9 and TRBJ1-2, with TRBD1 as a possible D gene (6 bases). CDR1 is SGDLS and CDR2 is YYNGEE in the germline V gene. This CDR3 has 14 residues. Trimming cost V 4 bases and J 2 bases, with 12 bases left between them. This CDR3 is CASSPWDTNYGYTF. In DNA form, the CDR3 reads TGTGCCAGCAGCCCCTGGGACACAAACTATGGCTACACCTTC.

V usage is TRBV19 and J usage is TRBJ1-5; TRBD1 might be the D (5 bases). From germline, CDR1 is LNHDA and CDR2 SQIVND (reference sequence). Trimming took 0 bases from V and 4 from J, leaving 10 bases between them. This CDR3 comprises 15 residues. The CDR3: CASSIDRALNQPQHF. The CDR3 DNA reads TGTGCCAGTAGTATAGACAGGGCCCTAAATCAGCCCCAGCATTTT.

The chain joins TRBV5-1 to TRBJ2-1; no reliable D call. The CDR3 is made up of 14 amino acids. V was clipped by 0 bases and J by 6 bases, with 10 bases between them. CDR1 and CDR2 from the germline V gene are SGHRS and YFSETQ. The CDR3 region has the DNA TGCGCCAGCAGCTTGGCAACCTACTCCAATGAGCAGTTCTTC. It codes for CASSLATYSNEQFF.

The chain is built from TRBV28 and TRBJ2-7, with a tentative D call TRBD1 (6 bases). Germline values: CDR1 MDHEN, CDR2 SYDVKM. Trimming removed 9 bases at V and 6 bases at J, with 21 bases between. The CDR3 sequence is 14 residues long. This CDR3 is CASRATGKGLEQYF. The CDR3 DNA is TGTGCCAGTAGAGCGACAGGCAAGGGGCTCGAGCAGTACTTC.